The subject of this entry is one TCR beta chain. Antigen unknown. The CDR3 end shows no conserved phenylalanine or tryptophan, and so a read error is likely. This sample stems from a study of CD8+CD57+ T cells in acquired aplastic anemia. Study-level information: Isolated CD4+ and CD8+ cells, once sorted, yielded DNA averaging around 3.1 ug.

This CDR3 is built from 16 residues. Germline loops: CDR1 SGHTA, CDR2 FQGNSA. V lost 5 bases and J lost 0; bases outside the gene matches: 8. The authors sequenced patients whose flow cytometry had shown CD8+CD57+ cell expansion. Blood samples were obtained from patients who had received no prior therapy. Study-wide results and limits: Patients and controls were found to share approximately 31 CD8+ CDR3 sequences.

TCR beta VDJ and CDR3 were profiled, and genomic DNA was the template. Each CDR3 protein is one row after TCRdb ran MiXCR on the reads. This sample yields 160,000 or so distinct CDR3 sequences, of which 47% are seen a single time; approximately 2.8% belongs to the top ten. The rearrangement uses TRBV7-2 and TRBJ1-2; 8 nucleotides line up with TRBD1. Sequenced: sorted CD4+, CD8+, or CD8+CD57+ T cells (not recorded which) from PBMCs. This receptor was identified in a human donor with aplastic anemia. The chain's CDR3 is CASSNTPGGSNYGYTL. The DNA of the CDR3 is TGTGCCAGCAGCAACACCCCAGGGGGCTCTAACTATGGCTACACCCTC.